The 14 T cell receptor beta chains given below trace back to one sample, sequenced in a study of T cells after yellow fever vaccination. TCRdb reprocessed the 5' RACE reads via MiXCR and lists one record per CDR3 protein. The sample has 250,000 to 300,000 distinct CDR3 sequences, roughly 5% seen once; the top ten hold roughly 3.5%. The sequencing here drew on CD4+ T cells sorted from PBMCs, taken on the day of the yellow fever booster vaccination. The receptors here all came from a man between 18 and 29 years old who received the YFV17D yellow fever vaccine.

A few counts support this clonotype. This chain uses TRBV20-1 with TRBJ2-7; weak D call: TRBD1 (5 bases). Trimming removed 6 bases at V and 2 bases at J, with 11 bases between. Per the germline V gene, CDR1 is DFQATT and CDR2 is SNEGSKA (reference sequence). The CDR3 consists of 12 residues. CDR3 amino acids: CSATTDPYEQYV. In nucleotides, the CDR3 is TGCAGTGCGACGACAGACCCCTACGAGCAGTACGTC.

The gene calls are TRBV7-8 and TRBJ1-5, with 8 bases that match TRBD1. The V and J ends lost 5 bases and 14 bases, in that order; junction bases with no gene match: 11. Germline V gene sequence: CDR1 SGHVS, CDR2 FQNEAQ. This CDR3 has 13 residues. CDR3 loop: CASSRHRTGTEHF. The DNA of the CDR3 is TGTGCCAGCAGCCGCCATCGGACAGGGACGGAGCATTTT. Full variable domain (remainder filled in from reference TRBV7-8 and TRBJ1-5): GAGVSQSPRYKVAKRGQDVALRCDPISGHVSLFWYQQALGQGPEFLTYFQNEAQLDKSGLPSDRFFAERPEGSVSTLKIQRTQQEDSAVYLCASSRHRTGTEHFGDGTRLSIL.

This clonotype appeared many times. V gene TRBV5-6 combines with J gene TRBJ2-4; 7 bases are a match to TRBD1. J was trimmed by 7 bases and V by 0 bases; bases with no gene match: 7. CDR3 length equals 15 residues. Looked up from germline, CDR1 is SGHDT and CDR2 is YYEEEE. CDR3 in DNA: TGTGCCAGCAGCTTGGTGGGGACAGTGGCGAACATTCAGTACTTC. Amino acids: CASSLVGTVANIQYF.

This clonotype was recorded many times. Its ends do not fully match the called genes, so a read error is possible. The CDR3 bases are TGTTCCAGCAGTTACGGACAGAGCAAGGAAGCTTTCTTT. This sequence encodes CSSSYGQSKEAFF. The rearrangement joins TRBV6-2 or TRBV6-3 to TRBJ1-1; possible D gene TRBD1, 6 bases. Germline V CDR1 and CDR2: MNHEY, SVGEGT. This CDR3 region has 13 residues.

The chain recombines TRBV28 with TRBJ2-3; D not certain. CDR1 is MDHEN and CDR2 is SYDVKM in the germline V gene. With 6 bases removed from V and 0 bases from J, the gap between germline ends came to 13 bases. This CDR3 spans 15 amino acids. The CDR3 DNA reads TGTGCCAGCAGCCCCCATAAACCTAGCACAGATACGCAGTATTTT. Translation gives CASSPHKPSTDTQYF.

This clonotype was seen many times. V and J are TRBV12-3 or TRBV12-4 and TRBJ1-4; no firm D call. The ends were cut back, 2 bases at V and 8 bases at J, with 6 bases in the middle. This CDR3 contains 12 residues. Written as DNA, the CDR3 is TGTGCCAGCAGTTTAAGGTCCGAAAAACTGTTTTTT. Translation gives CASSLRSEKLFF.

A few counts support this clonotype. The V and J genes are TRBV7-3 and TRBJ2-3, with 8 bases matching TRBD2. The CDR3 contains 15 residues. CDR1 is SGHTA, CDR2 FQGTGA, per germline. The V and J ends lost 1 base and 4 bases, in that order; junction bases with no gene match: 4. DNA of the CDR3: TGTGCCAGCAGCTTAATAGCGGGGCTGGCAGATACGCAGTATTTT. Protein sequence: CASSLIAGLADTQYF.

This clonotype was seen only a few times. The chain is built from TRBV6-2 or TRBV6-3 and TRBJ1-1, with 9 bases fitting TRBD1. CDR1 and CDR2 from the germline V gene are MNHEY and SVGEGT. The V gene end was trimmed by 6 bases and the J gene end by 6 bases; junction bases not matched to a gene: 5. The CDR3 is made up of 13 amino acids. In DNA, the CDR3 is TGTGCCAGCAGACCTACAGGGGGCTCTGAAGCTTTCTTT. Translation: CASRPTGGSEAFF.

This clonotype was counted many times. The DNA of the CDR3 is TGTGCCAGCAGTTACTCGATGAGCGGGGCGGGCACTGAAGCTTTCTTT. Translated, it gives CASSYSMSGAGTEAFF. The rearrangement joins TRBV6-5 to TRBJ1-1; possible D gene TRBD1, 5 bases. The V end lost 0 bases, the J end lost 4 bases, and 15 bases lay between the germline ends. There are 16 residues in the CDR3. Germline V gives CDR1 MNHEY, CDR2 SVGAGI.

This clonotype was seen a few times. The gene calls are TRBV4-1 and TRBJ2-2; D assignment may be TRBD1 or TRBD2 (5 bases each). Looked up from germline, CDR1 is MGHRA and CDR2 is YSYEKL. The CDR3 is made up of 16 amino acids. Trimming took off 4 bases at V and 1 base at J, with 13 bases between the two ends. The CDR3 is CASSRGRTQNTGELFF. CDR3 DNA: TGCGCCAGCAGCCGGGGACGGACACAGAACACCGGGGAGCTGTTTTTT.

This clonotype was seen repeatedly, ten times or more. This chain links TRBV7-2 with TRBJ1-2, with unresolved D. The CDR3 is 15 residues long. The V gene lost 5 bases and the J gene lost 4 bases, with 17 bases spanning the gap. CDR1 is SGHTA, CDR2 FQGNSA, per germline. CDR3 amino acids: CASSREVLLTYGYTF. CDR3 bases: TGTGCCAGCAGCAGAGAGGTGCTCCTAACCTATGGCTACACCTTC.

This clonotype was detected a few times. The gene calls are TRBV4-1 and TRBJ2-5, with no clear D. The CDR3 sequence is 14 residues long. Germline-derived CDR1 and CDR2 are MGHRA and YSYEKL. Deletions cut 0 bases from V and 1 base from J, with 6 bases between. The CDR3: CASSQDDLQETQYF. The CDR3 bases are TGCGCCAGCAGCCAAGACGACCTCCAAGAGACCCAGTACTTC.

At least ten counts were recorded for this clonotype. The chain recombines TRBV12-3 or TRBV12-4 with TRBJ2-5; 11 bases agree with TRBD2. V lost 7 bases, J lost 0 bases, and 13 bases stayed unmatched. This CDR3 region has 18 residues. The chain's CDR3 is CASTNRASGGSYQETQYF. The CDR3 nucleotides read TGTGCCAGCACCAACCGGGCTAGCGGGGGGTCCTACCAAGAGACCCAGTACTTC.

This clonotype has just a few counts. The chain couples TRBV25-1 to TRBJ1-5; maybe TRBD1 (6 bases). The CDR3 loop spans 16 amino acids. Germline lookup yields CDR1 MGHDK and CDR2 SYGVNS. The germline V and J ends were trimmed by 1 base and 2 bases, with 12 bases remaining between them. The CDR3 sequence is CASSESGGRGNQPQHF. The CDR3 DNA follows: TGTGCCAGCAGTGAATCGGGGGGCAGGGGCAATCAGCCCCAGCATTTT.